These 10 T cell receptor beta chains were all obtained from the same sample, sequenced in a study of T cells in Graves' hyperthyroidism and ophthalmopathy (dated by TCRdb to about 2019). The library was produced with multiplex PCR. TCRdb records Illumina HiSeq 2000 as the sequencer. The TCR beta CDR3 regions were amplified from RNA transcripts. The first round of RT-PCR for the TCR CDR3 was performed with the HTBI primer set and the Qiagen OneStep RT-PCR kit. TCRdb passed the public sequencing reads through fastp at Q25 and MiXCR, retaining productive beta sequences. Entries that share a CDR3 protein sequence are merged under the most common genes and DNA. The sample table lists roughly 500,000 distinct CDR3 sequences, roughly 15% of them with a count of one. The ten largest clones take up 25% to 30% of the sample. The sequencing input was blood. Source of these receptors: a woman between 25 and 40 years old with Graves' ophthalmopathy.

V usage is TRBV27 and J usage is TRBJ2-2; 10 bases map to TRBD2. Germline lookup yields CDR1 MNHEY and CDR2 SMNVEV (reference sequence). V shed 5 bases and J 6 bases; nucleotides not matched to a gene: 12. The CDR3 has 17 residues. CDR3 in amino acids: CASSPGTSASKAGELFF. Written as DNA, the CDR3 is TGTGCCAGCAGTCCGGGGACTAGCGCGTCTAAGGCCGGGGAGCTGTTTTTT.

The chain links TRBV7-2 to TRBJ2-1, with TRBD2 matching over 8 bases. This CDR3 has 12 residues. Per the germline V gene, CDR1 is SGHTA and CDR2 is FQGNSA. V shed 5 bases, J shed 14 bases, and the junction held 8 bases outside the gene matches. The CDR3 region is CASSTGGVKEFF. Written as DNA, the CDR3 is TGTGCCAGCAGCACCGGGGGGGTCAAGGAGTTCTTC.

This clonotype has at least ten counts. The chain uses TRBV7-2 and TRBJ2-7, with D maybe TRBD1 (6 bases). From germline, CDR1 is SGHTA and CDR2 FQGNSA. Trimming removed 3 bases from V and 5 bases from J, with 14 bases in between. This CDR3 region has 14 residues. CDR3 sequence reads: CASSFRGWQNEQYF. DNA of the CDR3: TGTGCCAGCAGCTTTAGGGGGTGGCAGAACGAGCAGTACTTC.

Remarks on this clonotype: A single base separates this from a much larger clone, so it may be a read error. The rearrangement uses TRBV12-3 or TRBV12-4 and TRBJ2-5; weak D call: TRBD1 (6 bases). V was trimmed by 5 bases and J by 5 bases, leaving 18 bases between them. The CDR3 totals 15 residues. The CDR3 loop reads CASSPPQGTPETQYF. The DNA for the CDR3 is TGTGCCAGCAGTCCCCCCCAGGGGACCCCTGAGACCCAGTACTTC.

The CDR3 reads CASSLSARGGYGYTF. Written as DNA, the CDR3 is TGTGCCAGCAGTTTATCCGCACGGGGGGGGTATGGCTACACCTTC. This sequence joins TRBV27 and TRBJ1-2; maybe TRBD1 (5 bases). Germline V gene lookup returns CDR1 MNHEY and CDR2 SMNVEV (reference sequence). The CDR3 extends over 15 amino acids. Between the trimmed V and J ends, which lost 0 bases and 5 bases, there was a span of 13 bases.

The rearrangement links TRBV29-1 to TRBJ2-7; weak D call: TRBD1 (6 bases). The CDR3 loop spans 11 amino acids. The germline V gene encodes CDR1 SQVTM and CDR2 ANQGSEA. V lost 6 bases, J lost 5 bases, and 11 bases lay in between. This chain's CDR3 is CSVMTGNEQYF. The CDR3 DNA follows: TGCAGCGTAATGACAGGCAACGAGCAGTACTTC.

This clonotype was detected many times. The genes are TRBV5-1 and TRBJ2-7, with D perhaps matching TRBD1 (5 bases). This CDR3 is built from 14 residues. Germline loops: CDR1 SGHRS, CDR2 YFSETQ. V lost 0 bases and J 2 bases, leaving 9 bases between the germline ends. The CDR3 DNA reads TGCGCCAGCAGCTTGGACAGGCCGACCTACGAGCAGTACTTC. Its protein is CASSLDRPTYEQYF.

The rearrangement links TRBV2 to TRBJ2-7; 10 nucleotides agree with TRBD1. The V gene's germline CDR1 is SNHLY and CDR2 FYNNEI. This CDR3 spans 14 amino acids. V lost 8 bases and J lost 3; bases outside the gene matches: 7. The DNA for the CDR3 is TGTGCCAGCCTGCGACAGGGGGCGCGCTACGAGCAGTACTTC. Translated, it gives CASLRQGARYEQYF. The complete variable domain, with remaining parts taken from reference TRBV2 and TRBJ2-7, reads EPEVTQTPSHQVTQMGQEVILRCVPISNHLYFYWYRQILGQKVEFLVSFYNNEISEKSEIFDDQFSVERPDGSNFTLKIRSTKLEDSAMYFCASLRQGARYEQYFGPGTRLTVT.

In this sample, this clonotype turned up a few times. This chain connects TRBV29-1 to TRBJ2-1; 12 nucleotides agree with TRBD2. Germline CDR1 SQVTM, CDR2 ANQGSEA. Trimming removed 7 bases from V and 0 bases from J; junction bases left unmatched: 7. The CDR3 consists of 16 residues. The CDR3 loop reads CSGKTSGSASYNEQFF. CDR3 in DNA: TGCAGCGGGAAGACTAGCGGGAGCGCCTCCTACAATGAGCAGTTCTTC.

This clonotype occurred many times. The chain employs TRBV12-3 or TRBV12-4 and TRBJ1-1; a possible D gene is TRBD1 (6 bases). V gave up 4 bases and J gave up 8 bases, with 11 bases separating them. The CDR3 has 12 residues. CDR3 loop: CASSSQGREAFF. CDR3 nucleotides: TGTGCCAGCAGTTCCCAGGGGCGGGAAGCTTTCTTT.